These 27 T cell receptor beta chains share one sample of origin, sequenced in a study of T cells in Graves' hyperthyroidism and ophthalmopathy. Authors of the study amplified TCR beta CDR3 regions from RNA transcripts. Using the HTBI primer set, a first-round RT-PCR was run on the TCR CDR3. MiXCR was run by TCRdb on the multiplex PCR reads, yielding one entry per CDR3 protein. The sample includes about 510,000 distinct CDR3 sequences, over 35% seen only once; the top ten take approximately 44%. The sample consisted of peripheral blood or thyroid tissue (not recorded which). The receptor set was obtained from an adult woman with Graves' disease, either hyperthyroidism or ophthalmopathy (not recorded which).

Ten or more counts support this clonotype. The chain uses TRBV12-3 or TRBV12-4 and TRBJ1-6, with D unresolved. The length of the CDR3 is 13 residues. Trimming stripped 3 bases from V and 14 bases from J, with 14 bases between. CDR3 in DNA: TGTGCCAGCAGTTTCGGCAGGCCGATCACCCTCCACTTT. Translating gives CASSFGRPITLHF.

Many counts were recorded for this clonotype. The chain employs TRBV7-6 and TRBJ2-2; the D gene is possibly TRBD2 (5 bases). Germline-derived CDR1 and CDR2 are SGHVS and FNYEAQ. V lost 6 bases, J lost 4 bases, and 12 bases lay in between. This CDR3 spans 14 amino acids. CDR3 region: CASSQVAGTGELFF. The CDR3, as DNA: TGTGCCAGCAGTCAAGTGGCGGGCACCGGGGAGCTGTTTTTT.

The CDR3 reads CAPYRGFGTEAFF. CDR3 nucleotide sequence: TGTGCCCCTTATCGGGGATTCGGCACTGAAGCTTTCTTT. The chain is built from TRBV7-9 and TRBJ1-1; no definite D call. CDR3 length equals 13 residues. V shed 11 bases and J shed 4 bases, with 17 bases lying between them. Germline values: CDR1 SEHNR, CDR2 FQNEAQ (reference sequence). Based on the CDR3 plus reference TRBV7-9 and TRBJ1-1, the full variable domain is DTGVSQNPRHKITKRGQNVTFRCDPISEHNRLYWYRQTLGQGPEFLTYFQNEAQLEKSRLLSDRFSAERPKGSFSTLEIQRTEQGDSAMYLCAPYRGFGTEAFFGQGTRLTVV.

In its sample, this clonotype was seen many times. J is TRBJ2-7 and V is TRBV12-3 or TRBV12-4; D might be TRBD1 (5 bases). The ends were cut back, 5 bases at V and 4 bases at J, with 12 bases in the middle. The CDR3 runs to 13 residues. The CDR3 nucleotides read TGTGCCAGCAGTCCCCCCACAGGTTACGAGCAGTACTTC. Amino acid sequence: CASSPPTGYEQYF.

The rearrangement uses TRBV11-3 and TRBJ2-2; tentative D call: TRBD1 (6 bases). The CDR3 length is 14 residues. Per the germline V gene, CDR1 is SGHNT and CDR2 is YENEEA. Trimming took off 7 bases at V and 1 base at J, with 10 bases between the two ends. The chain's CDR3 is CASKGGQNTGELFF. In nucleotides, the CDR3 is TGTGCCAGCAAAGGGGGACAGAACACCGGGGAGCTGTTTTTT.

The J gene is TRBJ2-7, the V gene TRBV29-1; 10 bases align to TRBD2. The assigned J gene may be wrong: the sequence end matches TRBJ2-1 better. The germline gives CDR1 SQVTM, CDR2 ANQGSEA. This CDR3 has 15 amino acids. CDR3 nucleotides: TGCAGCGTTGGCTTACTAGCGGGGTCCTACAATGAGCAGTTCTTC. Translating gives CSVGLLAGSYNEQFF.

This clonotype was seen many times. This rearrangement joins TRBV6-5 to TRBJ1-5; 7 bases line up with TRBD1. J was trimmed by 6 bases and V by 4 bases; bases with no gene match: 3. CDR3 length: 13 amino acids. CDR1 and CDR2 from the germline V gene are MNHEY and SVGAGI. The CDR3 DNA sequence: TGTGCCAGCAGTTCCGACAGGGTTCAGCCCCAGCATTTT. It codes for CASSSDRVQPQHF.

The table lists this clonotype with many counts. V gene TRBV7-2 combines with J gene TRBJ1-2; D perhaps matches TRBD1 (6 bases). Germline V CDR1 and CDR2: SGHTA, FQGNSA. The CDR3 has 14 residues. The V end was cut by 8 bases, the J end by 0 bases, with 13 bases between. In DNA, the CDR3 is TGTGCCAGCGGGGGGACAACTACTAACTATGGCTACACCTTC. This codes for CASGGTTTNYGYTF. Full variable domain (rest looked up from reference TRBV7-2 and TRBJ1-2): GAGVSQSPSNKVTEKGKDVELRCDPISGHTALYWYRQSLGQGLEFLIYFQGNSAPDKSGLPSDRFSAERTGGSVSTLTIQRTQQEDSAVYLCASGGTTTNYGYTFGSGTRLTVV.

The sample holds a few counts of this clonotype. Given a much more abundant clone one base away, this may be a read error. V usage is TRBV14 and J usage is TRBJ1-1; no firm D call. Per germline, CDR1 SGHDN and CDR2 FVKESK. This CDR3 is 14 amino acids long. The CDR3 DNA follows: TGTGCCAGCAGCCGGACGACTGGGAACACTGAAGCTCTCTTT. This encodes CASSRTTGNTEALF.

The chain uses TRBV7-3 and TRBJ1-5; tentatively, D is TRBD1 (5 bases). CDR1 is SGHTA and CDR2 is FQGTGA in the germline V gene. V dropped 5 bases and J dropped 4 bases, with 12 bases sitting between them. The CDR3 covers 14 residues. The CDR3 DNA reads as TGTGCCAGCAGCCGTGGGGCCTCAAATCAGCCCCAGCATTTT. It translates to CASSRGASNQPQHF.

The gene calls are TRBV7-9 and TRBJ2-5, with TRBD1 as a possible D gene (6 bases). CDR3 length: 15 amino acids. Trimming shortened V by 5 bases and J by 1 base, and 14 bases separated the two germline ends. CDR1 and CDR2 (germline): SEHNR, FQNEAQ (reference sequence). The CDR3 DNA reads TGTGCCAGCAGCGAACAGGGAATTGCCCAAGAGACCCAGTACTTC. It specifies CASSEQGIAQETQYF.

This clonotype was counted many times. This sequence joins TRBV20-1 and TRBJ2-2; 9 bases match TRBD2. The CDR3 is 15 residues long. Losses at the gene ends were 3 bases for V and 5 bases for J; bases not matched to a gene: 7. In germline, CDR1 is DFQATT, CDR2 SNEGSKA (reference sequence). The CDR3 sequence is CSARPGLASTGELFF. CDR3 nucleotides: TGCAGTGCTAGGCCGGGACTAGCATCGACCGGGGAGCTGTTTTTT.

This clonotype came up once. V is TRBV10-3 and J is TRBJ1-4; D is possibly TRBD1 (6 bases). This CDR3 is built from 13 residues. Germline lookup yields CDR1 ENHRY and CDR2 SYGVKD. V gave up 2 bases and J gave up 5 bases, with 6 bases separating them. CDR3 protein: CAISERGNEKLFF. The CDR3 nucleotides are TGTGCCATCAGTGAGAGGGGGAATGAAAAACTGTTTTTT.

The V call is TRBV5-1, the J call TRBJ1-2; TRBD1 might be the D (6 bases). In germline, CDR1 is SGHRS, CDR2 YFSETQ. This CDR3 spans 13 amino acids. The V gene lost 2 bases and the J gene lost 6 bases, with 11 bases spanning the gap. CDR3 residues: CASSLRTDHGYTF. The CDR3 DNA reads as TGCGCCAGCAGCTTAAGGACAGACCATGGCTACACCTTC.

This clonotype came up many times. The CDR3 region has the DNA TGTGCCAGCAGCCAAGATGAATTCTATGGCTACACCTTC. Translating it yields CASSQDEFYGYTF. V and J are TRBV4-2 and TRBJ1-2; D is unresolved. The CDR3 has 13 amino acids. Germline CDR1 is LGHNA and CDR2 is YNFKEQ. Deletions cut 0 bases from V and 4 bases from J, with 6 bases between.

This clonotype showed up many times. The V gene is TRBV12-3 or TRBV12-4, the J gene TRBJ2-5; 11 bases map to TRBD2. Germline trimming cut 2 bases from V and 4 bases from J; bases unmatched to any gene: 3. This CDR3 spans 15 amino acids. CDR3 protein: CASSLFLAGGETQYF. The CDR3 coding sequence is TGTGCCAGCAGTTTATTTCTAGCGGGAGGAGAGACCCAGTACTTC.

The rearrangement uses TRBV4-2 and TRBJ2-7, with D tentatively TRBD2 (6 bases). This CDR3 is 15 amino acids long. Germline V CDR1 and CDR2: LGHNA, YNFKEQ. V was cut by 3 bases and J by 3 bases, with 15 bases left in between. CDR3 in DNA: TGTGCCAGCAGCCAGGGAGGTCCAACTCTCTACGAGCAGTACTTC. It translates to CASSQGGPTLYEQYF.

The chain has TRBV7-9 and TRBJ2-7, with 10 bases aligning to TRBD1. The V and J ends lost 6 bases and 5 bases, in that order; junction bases with no gene match: 10. This CDR3 has 15 amino acids. Germline CDR1 SEHNR, CDR2 FQNEAQ (reference sequence). DNA for the CDR3: TGTGCCAGCAGTCCCCGGGACAGGGGATCAAACGAGCAGTACTTC. Its translation: CASSPRDRGSNEQYF.

The rearrangement joins TRBV9 to TRBJ1-2, with D maybe TRBD1 (5 bases). The germline V and J ends were trimmed by 0 bases and 7 bases, with 7 bases remaining between them. Germline V gene sequence: CDR1 SGDLS, CDR2 YYNGEE. The CDR3 is made up of 12 amino acids. The CDR3 reads CASSVGQRGYTF. CDR3 DNA sequence: TGTGCCAGCAGCGTAGGACAGCGTGGCTACACCTTC.

The sample holds many counts of this clonotype. CDR3 residues: CASSAGLSLEQYF. Written as DNA, the CDR3 is TGTGCCAGCAGCGCGGGCCTGAGCCTTGAGCAGTACTTC. The chain carries TRBV7-2 and TRBJ2-7; the D gene is possibly TRBD2 (5 bases). Germline V CDR1 and CDR2: SGHTA, FQGNSA. This CDR3 is 13 amino acids long. With 5 bases removed from V and 7 bases from J, the gap between germline ends came to 15 bases.

The chain recombines TRBV29-1 with TRBJ1-1; 7 bases map to TRBD1. CDR1 is SQVTM, CDR2 ANQGSEA, per germline. The junction had 2 bases not matched to a gene; V was cut back by 1 base and J by 3 bases. This CDR3 is built from 13 residues. The CDR3 protein is CSVEGQGDTEAFF. The CDR3, as DNA: TGCAGCGTTGAAGGGCAGGGGGACACTGAAGCTTTCTTT.

The J gene is TRBJ1-1, the V gene TRBV19, with 10 bases aligning to TRBD1. The trim removed 3 bases at V and 4 bases at J, leaving 2 bases unmatched. CDR1 LNHDA and CDR2 SQIVND come from the germline V gene (reference sequence). The CDR3 runs to 14 residues. For the CDR3, the DNA is TGTGCCAGTAGTATGGACAGGGGGGGCACTGAAGCTTTCTTT. Translated, it gives CASSMDRGGTEAFF.

This rearrangement joins TRBV7-3 to TRBJ2-5; 9 positions agree with TRBD2. Germline V CDR1 and CDR2: SGHTA, FQGTGA. This CDR3 spans 14 amino acids. V was pared by 5 bases and J by 5 bases, with 6 bases of the junction left unmatched. The CDR3 loop is CASSVESGRETQYF. CDR3 DNA sequence: TGTGCCAGCAGCGTTGAAAGCGGGAGGGAGACCCAGTACTTC. Complete variable domain (other parts from reference TRBV7-3 and TRBJ2-5): GAGVSQTPSNKVTEKGKYVELRCDPISGHTALYWYRQSLGQGPEFLIYFQGTGAADDSGLPNDRFFAVRPEGSVSTLKIQRTERGDSAVYLCASSVESGRETQYFGPGTRLLVL.

J is TRBJ2-2 and V is TRBV29-1, with D tentatively TRBD2 (6 bases). The CDR3 covers 14 residues. CDR1 and CDR2 (germline): SQVTM, ANQGSEA. The ends were cut back, 1 base at V and 3 bases at J, with 9 bases in the middle. The CDR3 DNA reads TGCAGCGTTGAAGGGGCGGGATACACCGGGGAGCTGTTTTTT. Its translation is CSVEGAGYTGELFF.

This clonotype occurred many times. The rearrangement uses TRBV7-2 and TRBJ2-2; 11 bases agree with TRBD2. The germline CDR1 and CDR2 sequences are SGHTA and FQGNSA. Germline trimming cut 5 bases from V and 4 bases from J; bases unmatched to any gene: 3. This CDR3 region has 15 residues. The CDR3 is CASSPSGRRTGELFF. CDR3 bases: TGTGCCAGCAGCCCTAGCGGGAGGCGCACCGGGGAGCTGTTTTTT.

For this clonotype: This clone may be a read error of a much larger clone one base away. This chain joins TRBV7-9 and TRBJ1-6; the D gene is possibly TRBD1 (6 bases). Trimming stripped 5 bases from V and 7 bases from J, with 18 bases between. CDR3 length equals 16 residues. Germline V lookup: CDR1 SEHNR, CDR2 FQNEAQ (reference sequence). The CDR3 protein is CASSLSGVIENSPLHF. CDR3 sequence (DNA): TGTGCCAGCAGCCTCTCAGGGGTGATTGAGAATTCACCCCTCCACTTT. The full variable domain, in which reference TRBV7-9 and TRBJ1-6 provide the parts outside the CDR3, is DTGVSQNPRHKITKRGQNVTFRCDPISEHNRLYWYRQTLGQGPEFLTYFQNEAQLEKSRLLSDRFSAERPKGSFSTLEIQRTEQGDSAMYLCASSLSGVIENSPLHFGNGTRLTVT.

The chain links TRBV10-3 to TRBJ2-6; TRBD1 matches 9 bases. The CDR3 length is 16 residues. J was trimmed by 6 bases and V by 8 bases; bases with no gene match: 11. From germline, CDR1 is ENHRY and CDR2 SYGVKD. The CDR3 is CAIGGGQGLEANVLTF. Here the CDR3 DNA reads TGTGCCATCGGGGGGGGACAGGGCCTGGAGGCCAACGTCCTGACTTTC.